The TCR beta chain described here comes from a study of post-analysis software for immune sequencing data. Study outcomes and limitations: Relative to controls, patients had several TRBV segments at higher frequency, with TRBV5-6, TRBV5-1 and TRBV20-1 among these. Controls' normalized Chao1 diversity significantly exceeded that of multiple sclerosis patients. When the samples were clustered directly with F measure, those that had been prepared in the same batch showed strong co-clustering.

cDNA libraries of TCR beta carried unique molecular identifiers. T cells numbering roughly 0.95 to 11 million gave rise to 500,000 or so cDNA molecules. TCRdb re-called the PCR reads with MiXCR, one entry per CDR3 protein. This table holds hundreds of thousands of distinct CDR3 sequences, approximately 60% found once. The V end was cut by 2 bases, the J end by 7 bases, with 9 bases between. This CDR3 has 13 residues. Germline V gene data show CDR1 as MNHEY and CDR2 as SVGEGT. Worth noting for this clonotype: Its specificity is unknown.

The sequenced sample was blood. The chain employs TRBV6-2 or TRBV6-3 and TRBJ2-1, with no clear D. The sequence was collected from a girl aged 2-10 years with multiple sclerosis. The CDR3 sequence is CASSYPDGNEQFF. The CDR3 DNA reads TGTGCCAGCAGTTACCCGGACGGTAATGAGCAGTTCTTC.